These 20 T cell receptor beta chains were all obtained from the same sample, sequenced in a study of CD8+ T cells in alopecia areata. Extraction and reverse transcription of RNA yielded cDNA as the sequencing template. Sequencing used immunoSEQ multiplex PCR; TCRdb keeps in-frame clones, though not all of them. The table shows over 150,000 clones, with about 60% occurring only once. Sequencing was performed on CD4+ T cells sorted from blood, taken at week 0. The source is a human donor with alopecia areata.

This chain uses TRBV5-1 with TRBJ1-4; TRBD1 matches at 9 bases. The CDR3 consists of 15 residues. In germline, CDR1 is SGHRS, CDR2 YFSETQ. J was trimmed by 8 bases and V by 4 bases; bases with no gene match: 9. The CDR3 loop is CASSPEGQGNEKLFF. The CDR3 nucleotides are TGCGCCAGCAGCCCGGAGGGACAGGGAAACGAAAAACTGTTTTTT.

This chain connects TRBV2 to TRBJ2-5; TRBD1 agrees at 8 bases. Unmatched junction bases numbered 5, after V lost 1 base and J lost 1 base. CDR1 is SNHLY and CDR2 is FYNNEI in the germline V gene. The CDR3 has 16 amino acids. The CDR3 sequence: CASSEGPTGAQETQYF. The CDR3 DNA is TGTGCCAGCAGTGAAGGGCCGACAGGGGCCCAAGAGACCCAGTACTTC.

The chain combines TRBV23-1 with TRBJ2-1; D might be TRBD1 (6 bases). TRBV23-1 qualifies as an ORF whose function is uncertain. This CDR3 contains 16 residues. The germline V and J ends were trimmed by 5 bases and 0 bases, with 14 bases remaining between them. The CDR3 spells CASSFQGSSSYNEQFF. The CDR3 DNA follows: TGCGCCAGCAGTTTTCAGGGGTCGAGCTCCTACAATGAGCAGTTCTTC.

The rearrangement joins TRBV18 to TRBJ2-1; 8 nucleotides align to TRBD1. CDR3 length equals 13 residues. Germline CDR1 is KGHSH and CDR2 is LQKENI. Trimming removed 3 bases from V and 9 bases from J; junction bases left unmatched: 4. The CDR3 loop reads CASSPDDRGEQFF. In DNA, the CDR3 is TGTGCCAGCTCACCCGACGACAGGGGTGAGCAGTTCTTC. The full variable domain, with the rest looked up from reference TRBV18 and TRBJ2-1, is NAGVMQNPRHLVRRRGQEARLRCSPMKGHSHVYWYRQLPEEGLKFMVYLQKENIIDESGMPKERFSAEFPKEGPSILRIQQVVRGDSAAYFCASSPDDRGEQFFGPGTRLTVL.

The chain employs TRBV5-6 and TRBJ1-1; D perhaps matches TRBD1 (5 bases). Germline V gene data show CDR1 as SGHDT and CDR2 as YYEEEE. The CDR3 has 15 residues. V was cut by 4 bases and J by 0 bases, with 13 bases left in between. In nucleotides, the CDR3 is TGTGCCAGCAGCGGACACGACAGTCTGAACACTGAAGCTTTCTTT. It yields the protein CASSGHDSLNTEAFF. Full variable domain (rest looked up from reference TRBV5-6 and TRBJ1-1): DAGVTQSPTHLIKTRGQQVTLRCSPKSGHDTVSWYQQALGQGPQFIFQYYEEEERQRGNFPDRFSGHQFPNYSSELNVNALLLGDSALYLCASSGHDSLNTEAFFGQGTRLTVV.

In this sample, this clone turned up a few times. This chain uses TRBV19 with TRBJ2-5; TRBD1 aligns across 9 bases. The V and J ends lost 5 bases and 6 bases, in that order; junction bases with no gene match: 10. Germline-derived CDR1 and CDR2 are LNHDA and SQIVND (reference sequence). The CDR3 length is 15 residues. CDR3 in DNA: TGTGCCAGTAGTGCTACCGGGACAGGGAGAAAGACCCAGTACTTC. As protein: CASSATGTGRKTQYF. The whole variable domain, remainder taken from reference TRBV19 and TRBJ2-5, is DGGITQSPKYLFRKEGQNVTLSCEQNLNHDAMYWYRQDPGQGLRLIYYSQIVNDFQKGDIAEGYSVSREKKESFPLTVTSAQKNPTAFYLCASSATGTGRKTQYFGPGTRLLVL.

V and J are TRBV29-1 and TRBJ1-2; D ambiguous. Germline-derived CDR1 and CDR2 are SQVTM and ANQGSEA. Trimming left V 4 bases short and J 0 bases short, with 9 bases between. The CDR3 totals 13 residues. The CDR3 sequence: CSVGGRTNYGYTF. CDR3 nucleotides: TGCAGCGTTGGAGGGCGGACTAACTATGGCTACACCTTC.

This clone came up a few times. This chain connects TRBV30 to TRBJ2-3, with D possibly TRBD1 on 7 matching bases. The CDR3 length is 16 residues. Germline CDR1 reads GTSNPN; CDR2 reads SVGIG (reference sequence). The V gene lost 3 bases and the J gene lost 3 bases, with 19 bases spanning the gap. CDR3 nucleotides: TGTGCCTGGAGCCATGGGCGGGACAGAGCTACAGATACGCAGTATTTT. Its protein is CAWSHGRDRATDTQYF.

The chain combines TRBV18 with TRBJ2-2; TRBD2 might be the D (5 bases). The germline V and J ends were trimmed by 8 bases and 4 bases, with 11 bases remaining between them. CDR1 is KGHSH, CDR2 LQKENI, per germline. This CDR3 has 13 residues. DNA for the CDR3: TGTGCCAGCAAAACAGAGGGCACCGGGGAGCTGTTTTTT. Translated, it gives CASKTEGTGELFF.

This clone was seen a few times. J is TRBJ2-7 and V is TRBV27; D possibly corresponds to TRBD1 (6 bases). This CDR3 region has 14 residues. Between the trimmed V and J ends, which lost 8 bases and 1 base, there was a span of 15 bases. The germline CDR1 and CDR2 sequences are MNHEY and SMNVEV (reference sequence). The CDR3 nucleotides read TGTGCCAGCGGGGGCGGACAAAAGTCCTACGAGCAGTACTTC. It translates to CASGGGQKSYEQYF.

The V gene is TRBV27, the J gene TRBJ1-5; TRBD1 is a possible D gene (5 bases). The CDR3 spans 12 residues. V lost 2 bases and J 7 bases, leaving 6 bases between the germline ends. Germline CDR1 and CDR2: MNHEY and SMNVEV (reference sequence). The CDR3: CASSLRGQPQHF. The DNA of the CDR3 is TGTGCCAGCAGTTTAAGGGGCCAGCCCCAGCATTTT.

The chain links TRBV29-1 to TRBJ2-1; no reliable D call. This CDR3 is built from 12 residues. CDR1 is SQVTM and CDR2 is ANQGSEA in the germline V gene. The V end lost 5 bases, the J end lost 7 bases, and 12 bases lay between the germline ends. This CDR3 is CSVRPDGNEQFF. The CDR3 DNA reads as TGCAGCGTTCGACCGGACGGGAATGAGCAGTTCTTC.

The V call is TRBV9, the J call TRBJ1-2; 7 nucleotides line up with TRBD1. The ends lost 4 bases at V and 2 bases at J; junction bases unmatched: 2. In germline, CDR1 is SGDLS, CDR2 YYNGEE. CDR3 length equals 13 residues. CDR3 bases: TGTGCCAGCAGCCGGGACAGCAACTATGGCTACACCTTC. Translation: CASSRDSNYGYTF.

The chain couples TRBV7-2 to TRBJ2-3, with 8 bases identical to TRBD1. After removal of 2 bases from V and 6 bases from J, the junction contained 13 bases not matched to a gene. Germline V gives CDR1 SGHTA, CDR2 FQGNSA. The CDR3 has 17 amino acids. The CDR3, as DNA: TGTGCCAGCAGCTTAAGGGCCGCAGGGGGCGGAGGGGATACGCAGTATTTT. Its protein is CASSLRAAGGGGDTQYF.

The chain is built from TRBV9 and TRBJ1-6; D is uncertain. The CDR3 totals 14 residues. Germline CDR1 is SGDLS and CDR2 is YYNGEE. V gave up 0 bases and J gave up 9 bases, with 10 bases separating them. The CDR3 nucleotides read TGTGCCAGCAGCGTAGATGGGTGGGGTTCACCCCTCCACTTT. Amino acids: CASSVDGWGSPLHF.

This clone has a single count. The CDR3, as DNA: TGTGCCTGGACCCACGGGGGGTCGTACAATGAGCAGTTCTTC. It codes for CAWTHGGSYNEQFF. The chain carries TRBV30 and TRBJ2-1; 7 nucleotides line up with TRBD2. This CDR3 comprises 14 residues. CDR1 GTSNPN and CDR2 SVGIG come from the germline V gene (reference sequence). Trimming cost V 4 bases and J 4 bases; bases outside gene matches: 7.

J is TRBJ1-1 and V is TRBV29-1; D is perhaps TRBD1 (5 bases). V shed 5 bases and J shed 6 bases, with 19 bases lying between them. The CDR3 is made up of 14 amino acids. CDR1 is SQVTM and CDR2 is ANQGSEA in the germline V gene. CDR3 DNA: TGCAGCGTTTCCGAGGACATTTTTCCTTCTGAAGCTTTCTTT. Its protein is CSVSEDIFPSEAFF.

This CDR3 is CASSLDRETYEQYF. The CDR3 DNA reads TGCGCCAGCAGCCTGGACAGGGAAACCTACGAGCAGTACTTC. The V call is TRBV5-1, the J call TRBJ2-7, with TRBD1 identical over 8 bases. The CDR3 runs to 14 residues. Germline V lookup: CDR1 SGHRS, CDR2 YFSETQ. J gave up 2 bases and V 4 bases, and 5 bases lay outside the gene matches.

This clone was counted only a few times. V and J are TRBV9 and TRBJ1-1, with a possible D match to TRBD1 (6 bases). Trimming shortened V by 4 bases and J by 3 bases, and 16 bases separated the two germline ends. Germline V gene data show CDR1 as SGDLS and CDR2 as YYNGEE. The CDR3 contains 15 residues. Here the CDR3 DNA reads TGTGCCAGCAGCATTCTTGGCAGGGGTGACACTGAAGCTTTCTTT. It yields the protein CASSILGRGDTEAFF.

DNA for the CDR3: TGTGCCAGCAACACGCAGGGTACCTACGAGCAGTACTTC. Its protein product is CASNTQGTYEQYF. The chain has TRBV2 and TRBJ2-7, with D maybe TRBD1 (5 bases). Germline CDR1 reads SNHLY; CDR2 reads FYNNEI. V was pared by 7 bases and J by 2 bases, with 12 bases between. This CDR3 region has 13 residues.